This is a list of T cell receptor beta chains from one sample in a study of long-term antiretroviral therapy in people with HIV. Profiling relied on immunoSEQ multiplex PCR, and the TCRdb table lists in-frame clones only, not all of them. The data show around 28,000 clones, around 84% seen once. The sample in question was unsorted PBMCs, obtained 2.3 years after starting antiretroviral therapy. Receptor source: a man between 40 and 49 years old with HIV. CDR3s include the opening cysteine and the closing phenylalanine or tryptophan. The order of the fields is D gene, V gene, CDR3 length, J gene, clone size, CDR3 protein, CDR3 DNA. The D gene is left open where the match is weak. Size is stated for part of the rows, as once, few or many counts, or as a class when the clone is expanded.

-,TRBV12-5,13,TRBJ2-6,-,CASGLSGANVLTF,TGTGCTAGTGGTTTATCTGGGGCCAACGTCCTGACTTTC
TRBD2,TRBV15,18,TRBJ2-1,once,CATSRLLTSVSSYNEQFF,TGTGCCACCAGCAGGCTCCTAACTAGCGTTAGCTCCTACAATGAGCAGTTCTTC
-,TRBV7-6,13,TRBJ2-1,-,CASSLVGFNEQFF,TGTGCCAGCAGCTTAGTAGGCTTCAATGAGCAGTTCTTC
TRBD1,TRBV5-1,16,TRBJ2-3,-,CASSLRPQGATDTQYF,TGCGCCAGCAGCTTGCGTCCTCAGGGGGCCACAGATACGCAGTATTTT
-,TRBV5-1,15,TRBJ1-1,-,CASSLVGTQNTEAFF,TGCGCCAGCAGCTTGGTGGGGACACAAAACACTGAAGCTTTCTTT
-,TRBV25-1,14,TRBJ2-7,-,CASRGGTPSYEQYF,TGTGCCAGCAGGGGGGGCACCCCCTCCTACGAGCAGTACTTC
TRBD1,TRBV12-5,15,TRBJ1-5,-,CASGGGTGGLGPQHF,TGTGCTAGTGGGGGGGGGACAGGGGGCCTTGGGCCCCAGCATTTT
-,TRBV5-6,16,TRBJ1-2,-,CASTPGSGLPNYGYTF,TGTGCCAGCACTCCCGGTTCGGGCTTACCTAACTATGGCTACACCTTC
TRBD1,TRBV27,15,TRBJ1-1,-,CASSLSRTGKTEAFF,TGTGCCAGCAGTCTCTCAAGGACAGGGAAAACTGAAGCTTTCTTT
TRBD1,TRBV4-1,15,TRBJ2-7,-,CASSQIDRDPYEQYF,TGCGCCAGCAGCCAGATAGACAGGGATCCCTACGAGCAGTACTTC
-,TRBV28,12,TRBJ2-7,-,CASSLSTYEQYF,TGTGCCAGCAGTCTATCGACCTACGAGCAGTACTTC
-,TRBV6-1,14,TRBJ2-1,-,CASSEEEEGDEQFF,TGTGCCAGCAGTGAAGAGGAGGAGGGCGATGAGCAGTTCTTC
-,TRBV7-9,12,TRBJ1-1,-,CASSFGRSEAFF,TGTGCCAGCAGCTTCGGACGGTCTGAAGCTTTCTTT
-,TRBV5-1,16,TRBJ2-7,few,CASSLEGLGSSYEQYF,TGCGCCAGCAGCTTGGAAGGCCTGGGGAGCTCCTACGAGCAGTACTTC
TRBD1,TRBV13,16,TRBJ1-6,-,CASSPATGEYNSPLHF,TGTGCCAGCAGCCCGGCCACAGGGGAATATAATTCACCCCTCCACTTT
TRBD1,TRBV13,14,TRBJ1-1,-,CASSYPGQRTEAFF,TGTGCCAGCAGCTACCCGGGACAGAGGACTGAAGCTTTCTTT
-,TRBV7-3,15,TRBJ2-3,-,CASSLTAGYLDTQYF,TGTGCCAGCAGCTTAACGGCAGGGTATTTAGATACGCAGTATTTT
-,TRBV19,14,TRBJ1-3,few,CASSIRQFGNTIYF,TGTGCCAGTAGTATAAGGCAGTTTGGAAACACCATATATTTT
-,TRBV9,15,TRBJ1-2,-,CASSVVSGSYYGYTF,TGTGCCAGCAGCGTAGTCTCGGGCAGCTACTATGGCTACACCTTC
-,TRBV6-6,15,TRBJ2-2,-,CASSYLRGGTGELFF,TGTGCCAGCAGTTACCTCAGGGGAGGCACCGGGGAGCTGTTTTTT
TRBD2,TRBV19,16,TRBJ2-3,-,CASRASGVLGTDTQYF,TGTGCCAGTAGGGCTAGCGGGGTGCTCGGCACAGATACGCAGTATTTT
-,TRBV10-3,14,TRBJ1-1,-,CAIKAGGINTEAFF,TGTGCCATCAAGGCGGGGGGCATAAACACTGAAGCTTTCTTT
-,TRBV2,12,TRBJ1-3,-,CASRGLGNTIYF,TGTGCCAGCAGAGGACTCGGAAACACCATATATTTT
-,TRBV6-5,15,TRBJ2-1,-,CASRLGEEYFNEQFF,TGTGCCAGCAGACTCGGGGAGGAATATTTCAATGAGCAGTTCTTC
TRBD1,TRBV7-9,13,TRBJ1-1,few,CASRPDRVPEAFF,TGTGCCAGCAGACCGGACAGGGTCCCTGAAGCTTTCTTT
-,TRBV11-3,13,TRBJ2-5,-,CASSSGLLETQYF,TGTGCCAGCAGCTCGGGACTCTTAGAGACCCAGTACTTC
TRBD1,TRBV5-1,12,TRBJ2-1,-,CASSLAGTGRFF,TGCGCCAGCAGCTTGGCCGGGACAGGTCGGTTCTTC
TRBD2,TRBV5-6,17,TRBJ2-7,-,CASSNGGGTRSSYEQYF,TGTGCCAGCAGCAACGGGGGGGGGACAAGAAGCTCCTACGAGCAGTACTTC
-,TRBV9,14,TRBJ2-7,-,CASSVDSPGVEQYF,TGTGCCAGCAGCGTAGACTCTCCAGGGGTCGAGCAGTACTTC
TRBD1,TRBV7-8,15,TRBJ1-5,-,CASSLSGGTNQPQHF,TGTGCCAGCAGCTTATCAGGGGGGACCAATCAGCCCCAGCATTTT
TRBD2,TRBV7-9,15,TRBJ2-1,-,CASSLPAGGGNEQFF,TGTGCCAGCAGCTTACCAGCGGGAGGGGGCAATGAGCAGTTCTTC
-,TRBV5-1,14,TRBJ1-4,-,CASSLGFINEKLFF,TGCGCCAGCAGCTTGGGCTTCATAAATGAAAAACTGTTTTTT
-,TRBV7-3,15,TRBJ2-7,-,CASSSRAGSWYEQYF,TGTGCCAGCAGTTCCCGAGCCGGGAGCTGGTACGAGCAGTACTTC
TRBD2,TRBV5-1,16,TRBJ2-1,-,CASSLGPAGGNNEQFF,TGCGCCAGCAGCTTGGGGCCAGCGGGGGGCAACAATGAGCAGTTCTTC
-,TRBV7-3,14,TRBJ2-2,few,CASSSTGDGGELFF,TGTGCCAGCAGCTCGACGGGGGATGGCGGGGAGCTGTTTTTT
-,TRBV9,14,TRBJ1-4,-,CASSAGTVGRKLFF,TGTGCCAGCAGCGCCGGGACGGTCGGTAGAAAACTGTTTTTT
TRBD1,TRBV5-1,16,TRBJ2-7,-,CASSLEQGVFSYEQYF,TGCGCCAGCAGCTTGGAACAGGGGGTATTCTCCTACGAGCAGTACTTC
TRBD1,TRBV2,14,TRBJ1-2,-,CASSETGEEYGYTF,TGTGCCAGCAGTGAAACAGGGGAGGAGTATGGCTACACCTTC
-,TRBV4-1,16,TRBJ1-4,-,CASSLRRAGANEKLFF,TGCGCCAGCAGCCTACGGCGGGCCGGAGCTAATGAAAAACTGTTTTTT
-,TRBV30,13,TRBJ2-6,-,CAWDHAGANVLTF,TGTGCCTGGGATCACGCTGGGGCCAACGTCCTGACTTTC
-,TRBV10-2,14,TRBJ1-2,-,CASSESRHNYGYTF,TGCGCCAGCAGTGAGTCGCGGCATAACTATGGCTACACCTTC
-,TRBV10-2,13,TRBJ1-1,-,CASRATGGTEAFF,TGCGCCAGCAGAGCGACGGGGGGCACTGAAGCTTTCTTT
TRBD1,TRBV30,14,TRBJ2-7,once,CAWNPGTGPYEQYF,TGTGCCTGGAACCCCGGGACAGGTCCCTACGAGCAGTACTTC
-,TRBV7-7,16,TRBJ2-3,-,CASSRSSGSSTDTQYF,TGTGCTAGCAGCCGCAGTAGCGGATCAAGCACAGATACGCAGTATTTT
TRBD1,TRBV7-9,17,TRBJ1-5,-,CASSRTTGGLNNQPQHF,TGTGCCAGCAGCCGGACGACAGGGGGCTTGAACAATCAGCCCCAGCATTTT
-,TRBV5-1,15,TRBJ2-7,-,CASSLELGPTYEQYF,TGCGCCAGCAGCTTGGAACTGGGGCCCACCTACGAGCAGTACTTC
TRBD1,TRBV7-9,16,TRBJ2-7,-,CASSFDVGQGGYEQYF,TGTGCCAGCAGCTTCGATGTGGGACAGGGAGGTTACGAGCAGTACTTC
TRBD1,TRBV18,19,TRBJ1-5,once,CASSPQGDRGLDGNQPQHF,TGTGCCAGCTCACCACAGGGGGACAGGGGTCTTGATGGCAATCAGCCCCAGCATTTT
TRBD1,TRBV7-6,19,TRBJ2-6,-,CASSRFGQGASHGANVLTF,TGTGCCAGCAGCCGTTTTGGACAGGGGGCAAGTCATGGGGCCAACGTCCTGACTTTC
-,TRBV11-1,13,TRBJ2-7,-,CASSLAVSYEQYF,TGTGCCAGCAGCTTAGCGGTCTCCTACGAGCAGTACTTC
-,TRBV7-9,13,TRBJ2-3,once,CASSGWVTDTQYF,TGTGCCAGCTCCGGTTGGGTCACAGATACGCAGTATTTT
-,TRBV2,14,TRBJ1-1,-,CASSELPRNTEAFF,TGTGCCAGCAGTGAACTCCCCAGGAACACTGAAGCTTTCTTT
-,TRBV13,12,TRBJ2-5,once,CASSLARQTQYF,TGTGCCAGCAGCTTGGCTAGGCAGACCCAGTACTTC
-,TRBV27,14,TRBJ2-5,-,CASSLYSGGETQYF,TGTGCCAGCAGTTTATATTCAGGAGGAGAGACCCAGTACTTC
-,TRBV6-1,14,TRBJ2-5,-,CASSEFGTKETQYF,TGTGCCAGCAGTGAATTCGGGACCAAAGAGACCCAGTACTTC
-,TRBV5-6,14,TRBJ1-4,-,CASSKGRLGEKLFF,TGTGCCAGCAGCAAGGGACGGTTGGGTGAAAAACTGTTTTTT
-,TRBV7-3,17,TRBJ1-4,once,CASSLAGGLATNEKLFF,TGTGCCAGCAGCTTAGCCGGGGGTCTAGCAACTAATGAAAAACTGTTTTTT
TRBD1,TRBV5-1,17,TRBJ1-3,-,CASSFLTGPYPGNTIYF,TGCGCCAGCAGCTTCTTGACAGGGCCTTACCCTGGAAACACCATATATTTT
-,TRBV19,14,TRBJ2-7,-,CASSPTVDGFEQYF,TGTGCCAGTAGTCCCACAGTAGATGGGTTCGAGCAGTACTTC